This T cell receptor beta chain comes out of a study of OX40 agonist ivuxolimab in advanced cancers. For the study at large: Ivuxolimab, an antibody that agonizes OX40 (CD134), was administered to the patients. In this trial design, patients received ivuxolimab intravenously at 0.01 to 10 mg/kg every 2 weeks. Earlier treatment with anti-PD-1, anti-PD-L1 or anti-CTLA-4 was permitted, and 35% to 40% had received some. Overall study findings and caveats: Certain nonresponders additionally had low normalized T-cell clonal expansion.

To note about this clone: Its specificity is not known.

Germline V lookup: CDR1 SGDLS, CDR2 YYNGEE. The CDR3 is made up of 14 amino acids. V shed 0 bases and J shed 4 bases, with 11 bases lying between them. Clones were sequenced by immunoSEQ multiplex PCR, and TCRdb holds only the in-frame ones, with some missing. Among 12,000 to 15,000 clones listed, roughly 79% were seen once. The sample in question was CD4+ or CD8+ T cells sorted from blood, obtained in a trial of the OX40 agonist ivuxolimab. This chain connects TRBV9 to TRBJ2-7, with D uncertain. This sequence was found in an adult with an advanced solid tumor such as melanoma, head and neck, liver or kidney cancer. The CDR3 is CASSVGLAGYEQYF. CDR3 coding DNA: TGTGCCAGCAGCGTAGGGTTAGCCGGATACGAGCAGTACTTC.